A selection of T cell receptor beta chains follows, all from one sample in a study of T cells expressing NK-cell markers. TCRdb reprocessed the 5' RACE reads; each CDR3 protein has one entry and no DNA is given. The repertoire table contains more than 120,000 distinct CDR3 sequences. The sequenced material came from blood T cells: a sorted CD56 or NKG2C T cell subset, CD4+ or CD8+ T cells, or bulk PBMC T cells (not recorded which). The receptors shown here come from a man aged 18 to 30 in good health. The CDR3 runs from the conserved cysteine through the conserved F or W. Each record gives: J gene, V gene, CDR3 protein.

TRBJ2-3,TRBV12-3/TRBV12-4,CASRAALSGRDTDTQYF
TRBJ2-2,TRBV29-1,CSVFGPAGELFF
TRBJ1-3,TRBV6-5,CASSYSGRGDTIYF
TRBJ2-1,TRBV5-1,CASSLGGTGQGTEQFF
TRBJ2-3,TRBV7-7,CASSLSGQGSDTQYF
TRBJ2-1,TRBV7-8,CASPGDGSYNEQFF
TRBJ1-4,TRBV5-1,CASSLAREVDEKLFF
TRBJ2-5,TRBV24-1,CATSDFPQGQETQYF
TRBJ2-7,TRBV6-6,CASETSSDEQYF
TRBJ2-3,TRBV7-9,CASSSGPIAGEEDTQYF
TRBJ2-3,TRBV7-7,CASSRSGPTDTQYF
TRBJ2-1,TRBV27,CASSFIGTASSYNEQFF
TRBJ2-1,TRBV12-3/TRBV12-4,CASSLASAGEQFF
TRBJ1-4,TRBV13,CASSIAGIATNEKLFF
TRBJ2-7,TRBV7-2,CASSLKGYEQYF
TRBJ2-2,TRBV5-5,CASSWRGLSNTGELFF
TRBJ2-2,TRBV11-1,CASTTSISRTSGNTGELFF
TRBJ2-2,TRBV6-2/TRBV6-3,CASSYVVTGELFF
TRBJ1-2,TRBV7-9,CASSLKQDKDYGYTF
TRBJ1-1,TRBV15,CATSRDLGVAGEAFF
TRBJ2-3,TRBV12-3/TRBV12-4,CASSFYPLAGVADTQYF
TRBJ1-1,TRBV10-3,CAISEDMNTEAFF
TRBJ2-2,TRBV4-1,CASSPPTGWELFF
TRBJ2-1,TRBV5-4,CASSFGQGGGKEFF
TRBJ2-7,TRBV29-1,CSVEERDRAYEQYF
TRBJ2-7,TRBV4-2,CASSQDLTGGYEQYF
TRBJ2-2,TRBV20-1,CSARDNRDGAGELFF
TRBJ1-1,TRBV4-1,CASSQEYLGSMNTEAFF